This T cell receptor beta chain was captured in a study of blood T cell repertoires in COVID-19. At the level of the study: Researchers got acute and convalescent COVID-19 samples from the United States, Italy and Spain. Nucleic acid was either cDNA or gDNA, and it came from T cells, B-cell-depleted T cells, or PBMCs.

Original processing notes: It was from reference gene primer amplification that nucleated cell counts were estimated. Sequenced by immunoSEQ multiplex PCR; TCRdb stores in-frame clones only, minus some. V and J calls and clone size are those listed in that table; D and trimming were worked out from the DNA. The table lists under 450,000 clones, about 90% of them singletons. Germline CDR1 is MGHRA and CDR2 is YSYEKL. CDR3 length: 15 amino acids. V was pared by 1 base and J by 10 bases, with 14 bases between. Before being deemed recovered, Cohort 3 donors had two negative PCRs, clearance, or symptom resolution.

The sequence derives from a woman younger than 45 who had recovered from COVID-19. This chain connects TRBV4-1 to TRBJ1-6; the D is unclear. Source material: PBMCs or T cells enriched from blood (not recorded which). The CDR3 DNA reads as TGCGCCAGCAGCCAAGTTTTGTCGTCCGAGTCACCCCTCCACTTT. It specifies CASSQVLSSESPLHF.